This T cell receptor (beta chain) is from a study of post-analysis software for immune sequencing data (dated by TCRdb to between 2015 and 2016). For the study in its entirety: Disease courses on record covered relapsing-remitting, secondary progressive and progressive-relapsing multiple sclerosis, though some patients had no subtype annotation. The patient repertoires were set against approximately 10 previously published healthy control repertoires from donors whose ages ranged from roughly 6 to 25 years. A subset of samples was prepared in parallel using single-end sample barcoding, then pooled and co-amplified after Illumina adapter ligation.

Library preparation employed PCR. This sample was sequenced with an Illumina HiSeq 2500. To reduce PCR and sequencing biases, unique molecular identifiers were built into the TCR beta cDNA libraries. Per 1 to 10 million input T cells, around 500,000 cDNA molecules were obtained, such that each molecule approximated one T cell. Patient libraries were prepared and sequenced with the same protocol used for the earlier healthy control dataset. Within a given batch, samples were prepared together, multiplexed and sequenced on the same HiSeq lane. The authors' pipeline ran thus. Raw barcoded reads were processed with MIGEC, discarding single-read molecular identifier groups before consensus assembly and CDR3 extraction. Clonotype tables were post-analysed with VDJtools, normalizing diversity by down-sampling all datasets to the smallest sample size. To correct batch-related cross-sample contamination, repertoire overlap clustering matched CDR3 amino acid sequences but not nucleotide sequences. The public sequencing data were trimmed at Q25 with fastp and processed into clonotypes with MiXCR by TCRdb, which kept only in-frame beta chains. Identical CDR3 protein sequences are pooled into one entry, listed with their most common genes and DNA. TCRdb assigned the V and J calls; the authors' analysis was not used. This sample has 400,000 to 500,000 distinct CDR3 sequences in its table, and less than 40% of those were observed once. 7.5% to 8.5% of the sample lies in the top ten.

To demonstrate the VDJtools post-analysis software, TCR beta repertoires were profiled from the peripheral blood of 13 young patients with multiple sclerosis. The multiple sclerosis patients were children and adolescents between about 6 and 15 years of age. The CDR3 numbers 15 residues from cysteine through phenylalanine. Only the CDR3 portion is preserved as DNA: 45 bases, with reading frame beginning at the first base. In the germline V gene (reference sequence), CDR1 corresponds to LNHDA and CDR2 to SQIVND. As concerns this clonotype: Its antigen specificity is not known. At one of its ends the junction is not consistent with the germline gene, which may arise from a read error.

Results and caveats for the whole study, not just this receptor: Compared with controls, multiple sclerosis patients had significantly lower normalized Chao1 diversity, a finding suggesting substantial peripheral T-cell clonal expansion. The control group was slightly older than the multiple sclerosis patient group. When samples were clustered directly using the F measure, samples prepared in the same batch co-clustered strongly, which prompted a batch-effect correction. Significantly higher frequencies in patients than in controls were found for roughly 5 TRBV segments, including TRBV5-6, TRBV5-1 and TRBV20-1.

Sequenced: blood. Here the chain combines TRBV19 and TRBJ1-5; the D gene lacks a confident call. The source of this sequence is a girl aged 2 to 9 with multiple sclerosis. The nucleotide sequence reads as follows: TGTGCCAGTAGTATAGTTCTGATAAGCAATCGGCCCCAGCATTTT. This translates into CASSIVLISNRPQHF.